Presented here are 10 T cell receptor beta chains from one specimen sequenced in a study of blood T cell repertoires in COVID-19. Produced via immunoSEQ multiplex PCR; TCRdb's table is partial and in-frame only. The data hold about 220,000 clones, with about nine tenths observed a single time. Sample: PBMCs or T cells enriched from blood (not recorded which). The receptors stem from a woman in her forties with acute COVID-19.

The V and J genes are TRBV7-2 and TRBJ2-1; 7 nucleotides match TRBD2. The CDR3 is 15 residues long. Germline loops: CDR1 SGHTA, CDR2 FQGNSA. J was trimmed by 6 bases and V by 7 bases; bases with no gene match: 12. The CDR3 nucleotides are TGTGCCAGCAATACACCTGGGGAGGGAGGCAATGAGCAGTTCTTC. Protein: CASNTPGEGGNEQFF.

This clone came up a few times. This chain joins TRBV4-3 and TRBJ2-1; D ambiguous. Trimming removed 0 bases at V and 5 bases at J, with 11 bases between. Germline CDR1 is LGHNA and CDR2 is YSLEER. The CDR3 consists of 15 residues. CDR3 sequence: CASSQDRSNDNEQFF. In nucleotides, the CDR3 is TGCGCCAGCAGCCAAGATCGGAGTAACGACAATGAGCAGTTCTTC.

The rearrangement uses TRBV3-1 (or the pseudogene TRBV3-2) and TRBJ1-2; TRBD1 is a possible D gene (5 bases). This CDR3 contains 13 residues. Germline CDR1 is LGHDT and CDR2 is YNNKEL (reference sequence). Trimming pared 6 bases from V and 7 bases from J, leaving 15 bases between. The CDR3 nucleotides are TGTGCCAGCAGGAGTCTGGGGGGAGGTGGCTACACCTTC. Protein: CASRSLGGGGYTF.

V and J are TRBV6-4 and TRBJ1-2; D may be TRBD1 (6 bases). Trimming cost V 6 bases and J 4 bases, with 15 bases left between them. This CDR3 has 14 amino acids. The germline V gene has CDR1 MRHNA and CDR2 SNTAGT. The CDR3 sequence is CASREQTGSYGYTF. The CDR3 DNA follows: TGTGCCAGCAGAGAACAGACAGGTTCCTATGGCTACACCTTC.

The chain is built from TRBV2 and TRBJ1-5, with 10 bases matching TRBD1. Germline CDR1 is SNHLY and CDR2 is FYNNEI. This CDR3 has 17 amino acids. Trimming removed 0 bases from V and 4 bases from J; junction bases left unmatched: 6. This CDR3 reads CASSEARLGQGNQPQHF. The CDR3 coding sequence is TGTGCCAGCAGTGAAGCGCGCCTGGGACAGGGGAATCAGCCCCAGCATTTT.

The chain uses TRBV7-9 and TRBJ2-3, with 14 bases matching TRBD2. The germline V gene has CDR1 SEHNR and CDR2 FQNEAQ (reference sequence). CDR3 length: 17 residues. The V and J ends lost 5 bases and 6 bases, in that order; junction bases with no gene match: 10. CDR3 sequence (DNA): TGTGCCAGCAGCCCTCGTAGACTAGCGGGGGGGCTCGATACGCAGTATTTT. Protein product: CASSPRRLAGGLDTQYF. The whole variable domain, remainder taken from reference TRBV7-9 and TRBJ2-3, is DTGVSQNPRHKITKRGQNVTFRCDPISEHNRLYWYRQTLGQGPEFLTYFQNEAQLEKSRLLSDRFSAERPKGSFSTLEIQRTEQGDSAMYLCASSPRRLAGGLDTQYFGPGTRLTVL.

The CDR3 is CASSLEFEAFF. The CDR3 DNA reads TGTGCCAGCAGCCTAGAGTTTGAAGCTTTCTTT. The rearrangement joins TRBV12-3 or TRBV12-4 to TRBJ1-1; D is undetermined. The CDR3 length is 11 residues. Trimming took off 6 bases at V and 7 bases at J, with 9 bases between the two ends.

The V call is TRBV7-7, the J call TRBJ2-1; TRBD2 aligns across 8 bases. The trim removed 2 bases at V and 0 bases at J, leaving 3 bases unmatched. Germline V CDR1 and CDR2: SSHAT, FNYEAQ (reference sequence). This CDR3 has 16 amino acids. The CDR3 is CASSLKAGVSYNEQFF. CDR3 sequence (DNA): TGTGCCAGCAGCTTAAAAGCGGGGGTCTCCTACAATGAGCAGTTCTTC.

The genes are TRBV7-2 and TRBJ2-2; 8 nucleotides agree with TRBD2. V was pared by 9 bases and J by 7 bases, with 10 bases of the junction left unmatched. CDR1 and CDR2 (germline): SGHTA, FQGNSA. The CDR3 contains 14 residues. The DNA of the CDR3 is TGTGCCAGGCCTTCTCCGGGGGGGGGCGGGGAGCTGTTTTTT. Residues: CARPSPGGGGELFF. Full variable domain (rest looked up from reference TRBV7-2 and TRBJ2-2): GAGVSQSPSNKVTEKGKDVELRCDPISGHTALYWYRQSLGQGLEFLIYFQGNSAPDKSGLPSDRFSAERTGGSVSTLTIQRTQQEDSAVYLCARPSPGGGGELFFGEGSRLTVL.

V is TRBV30 and J is TRBJ1-1, with no clear D. CDR1 is GTSNPN, CDR2 SVGIG, per germline (reference sequence). Between the trimmed V and J ends, which lost 8 bases and 6 bases, there was a span of 19 bases. The CDR3 has 13 amino acids. The CDR3, as DNA: TGTGCCAGTACACGGGCGGGTTTCTCTGAAGCTTTCTTT. Its translation is CASTRAGFSEAFF.